This T cell receptor (beta chain) was documented in a study of blood T cell repertoires in COVID-19. As for the study in general: COVID-19 samples, acute and convalescent, were from the United States, Italy and Spain.

Enrollees, about 18 to 95 years old, lived in 24 US areas. The V and J ends lost 4 bases and 0 bases respectively, with 10 bases between them. The CDR3 extends over 15 amino acids. Germline assignment: CDR1 ENHRY and CDR2 SYGVKD. Original analysis: Nucleated cell number was recorded as an estimate derived from reference gene primer amplification. TCRdb's copy holds only in-frame clones and misses some; the assay was immunoSEQ multiplex PCR. That table is the source of V, J and clone size, and D and trimming were worked out from the DNA. This sample carries some 300,000 clones, under 90% of them seen once, and the ten largest clones take 1.5% to 2%.

The origin of this receptor is a woman between 40 and 55 years old who had recovered from COVID-19. The specimen sequenced was PBMCs or T cells enriched from blood (not recorded which). The gene calls are TRBV10-3 and TRBJ1-5; no clear D gene. The CDR3 here is CAISAEGSSNQPQHF. CDR3 DNA: TGTGCCATCAGTGCGGAGGGAAGTAGCAATCAGCCCCAGCATTTT.